This T cell receptor (beta chain) was documented in a study of regulatory T cells in long-lasting Graves disease. According to the study, TCR beta libraries were built with iRepertoire HTBI primers and CDR3-region Arm-PCR. A single record per CDR3 protein comes from TCRdb applying MiXCR to the multiplex PCR reads. The sample yields over 350,000 distinct CDR3 sequences, under 25% seen once. V lost 3 bases, J lost 0 bases, and 5 bases stayed unmatched. The CDR3 runs to 14 residues. Germline loops: CDR1 GTSNPN, CDR2 SVGIG (reference sequence). As to time point: persistent/refractory GD, antithyroid drugs over 5 years with positive TRAb. Extracted PBMC RNA gave rise to the TCR library.

V is TRBV30 and J is TRBJ2-7; TRBD2 aligns across 7 bases. The specimen comprised peripheral blood mononuclear cells (PBMCs), sampled when the disease was refractory, from a patient treated with antithyroid drugs. The receptor was derived from a female donor with Graves disease. The CDR3 coding sequence is TGTGCCTGGAGGTTGGCGGGAGCCTCCTACGAGCAGTACTTC. Its translation is CAWRLAGASYEQYF.